Sequencing of this TCR beta chain was carried out in a study of T cell repertoires in cytomegalovirus infection. Looked up from germline, CDR1 is MNHEY and CDR2 is SVGAGI. The junction had 11 bases not matched to a gene; V was cut back by 7 bases and J by 0 bases. The CDR3 extends over 17 amino acids. One entry per CDR3 protein, called by TCRdb with MiXCR from the reads. The data show hundreds of thousands of distinct CDR3 sequences, roughly 31% seen once. This sequence was found in a human donor in good health (CMV status not recorded). Some clones in this sample may be carry-over from other donors' samples. Input material: PBMCs. The V call is TRBV6-5, the J call TRBJ2-1; 8 positions agree with TRBD2. CDR3 sequence reads: CASTRVKLAGSYNEQFF. The CDR3 DNA follows: TGTGCCAGCACCCGCGTTAAGCTAGCGGGCTCCTACAATGAGCAGTTCTTC.